This T cell receptor (beta chain) was sequenced in a study of human T cells and chemical hapten exposure. Attachment of unique molecular identifiers to individual cDNA molecules was performed in the library. A single record per CDR3 protein comes from TCRdb applying MiXCR to the RACE reads. Here the sample spans about 380,000 distinct CDR3 sequences, 5% to 6.5% being singletons. Whole-study results and caveats: Sensitizing to DPC left TCRs with a frequency above 1 in 1000 unaltered.

The sample's time point: pre-sensitization, week 0. Treatment defined: therapeutic diphenylcyclopropenone sensitization with weekly scalp DPC. A note on this clonotype: What it recognizes is unknown. It may be a read error: a sequence one base away is much more abundant.

CDR1 SQVTM and CDR2 ANQGSEA come from the germline V gene. V was trimmed by 3 bases and J by 5 bases, leaving 12 bases between them. This CDR3 region has 13 residues. The material was whole blood, obtained in connection with sensitization to the hapten diphenylcyclopropenone (DPC). This rearrangement joins TRBV29-1 to TRBJ2-3, with unresolved D. The sequence was obtained from a woman aged 50 to 60 with alopecia areata. Some clones in this sample may be carry-over from other donors' samples. CDR3 in DNA: TGCAGCGTTGAGGTGGGGTATGTAGATACGCAGTATTTT. It encodes CSVEVGYVDTQYF.